This is a list of T cell receptor beta chains from one sample in a study of siplizumab effects on memory and regulatory T cells. Generated by immunoSEQ multiplex PCR, the TCRdb table keeps only in-frame clones and is missing some. The sample holds tens of thousands of clones; around 96% are singletons and the top ten take about 0.1%. The sequenced material came from naive CD8+ T cells sorted from blood. These receptors were obtained from a human donor in good health. Both conserved end residues are part of each CDR3. The D gene is left open where the match is weak. Expanded clones get a size class; other rows say once, few or many, or leave the size out.

V	size	J	D	CDR3	DNA
TRBV4-1	NA	TRBJ2-7	NA	CASSQAETGFYEQYF	TGCGCCAGCAGCCAAGCAGAAACAGGGTTCTACGAGCAGTACTTC
TRBV27	NA	TRBJ1-1	TRBD1	CASSTILGTAGEAFF	TGTGCCAGCAGTACCATCCTCGGGACAGCTGGTGAAGCTTTCTTT
TRBV9	NA	TRBJ1-1	TRBD1	CASSSEAGGNTEAFF	TGTGCCAGCAGCTCAGAGGCAGGGGGGAACACTGAAGCTTTCTTT
TRBV29-1	once	TRBJ1-1	NA	CSVGDPGITEAFF	TGCAGCGTGGGGGATCCAGGGATCACTGAAGCTTTCTTT
TRBV27	NA	TRBJ1-6	TRBD1	CASSLGTGNSPLHF	TGTGCCAGCAGTTTAGGGACAGGGAATTCACCCCTCCACTTT
TRBV18	NA	TRBJ2-7	NA	CASSPAVLYEQYF	TGTGCCAGCTCACCGGCTGTACTCTACGAGCAGTACTTC
TRBV4-3	NA	TRBJ2-7	TRBD1	CASSQGTGGDEQYF	TGCGCCAGCAGCCAAGGGACAGGGGGCGACGAGCAGTACTTC
TRBV5-6	NA	TRBJ2-1	TRBD1	CASSISGGTEQFF	TGTGCCAGCAGCATTTCAGGGGGCACTGAGCAGTTCTTC
TRBV7-3	NA	TRBJ2-7	NA	CASSSTVYEQYF	TGTGCCAGCAGCTCCACAGTCTACGAGCAGTACTTC
TRBV19	NA	TRBJ2-7	TRBD1	CASSAAAAGGGYYEQYF	TGTGCCAGTAGTGCCGCAGCCGCAGGGGGTGGATACTACGAGCAGTACTTC
TRBV9	NA	TRBJ1-2	NA	CASSDSTRGYTF	TGTGCCAGCAGCGACTCGACTCGGGGCTACACCTTC
TRBV29-1	NA	TRBJ2-3	TRBD1	CSVGTGDTQYF	TGCAGCGTTGGGACAGGAGATACGCAGTATTTT
TRBV11-3	NA	TRBJ1-2	TRBD1	CASSSDDRALRDGYTF	TGTGCCAGCAGCTCCGACGACAGGGCCTTAAGGGATGGCTACACCTTC
TRBV2	NA	TRBJ2-1	TRBD2	CASSEASGGIYNEQFF	TGTGCCAGCAGTGAAGCGAGCGGGGGGATCTACAATGAGCAGTTCTTC
TRBV7-6	NA	TRBJ1-2	NA	CASSLERGTNYGYTF	TGTGCCAGCAGCTTAGAGAGGGGCACAAACTATGGCTACACCTTC
TRBV15	NA	TRBJ2-5	TRBD1	CATKWTGWETQYF	TGTGCCACCAAATGGACAGGGTGGGAGACCCAGTACTTC
TRBV27	NA	TRBJ2-7	NA	CASSFTSPYEQYF	TGTGCCAGCAGTTTCACCTCCCCCTACGAGCAGTACTTC
TRBV5-6	NA	TRBJ1-1	NA	CASSLLPDTEAFF	TGTGCCAGCAGCTTGCTTCCAGACACTGAAGCTTTCTTT
TRBV4-2	NA	TRBJ2-7	NA	CASSQDTANTYEQYF	TGTGCCAGCAGCCAAGATACAGCCAACACTTACGAGCAGTACTTC
TRBV6-5	NA	TRBJ1-1	NA	CASSTMNTEAFF	TGTGCCAGCAGTACAATGAACACTGAAGCTTTCTTT
TRBV14	NA	TRBJ1-4	NA	CASSPGVGINEKLFF	TGTGCCAGCAGCCCTGGAGTTGGGATTAATGAAAAACTGTTTTTT
TRBV5-1	NA	TRBJ2-7	TRBD2	CASSFGLAYEQYF	TGCGCCAGCAGCTTCGGACTAGCCTACGAGCAGTACTTC
TRBV7-6	NA	TRBJ2-7	TRBD2	CASGAGEEDEQYF	TGTGCCAGCGGAGCGGGGGAGGAGGACGAGCAGTACTTC
TRBV5-1	NA	TRBJ1-1	NA	CASSPGGGTEAFF	TGCGCCAGCAGCCCCGGGGGGGGCACTGAAGCTTTCTTT
TRBV6-6	NA	TRBJ1-2	NA	CASSYGQGIGYTF	TGTGCCAGCAGTTACGGGCAGGGGATTGGCTACACCTTC
TRBV5-6	NA	TRBJ1-2	NA	CASSSGSNYGYTF	TGTGCCAGCAGTTCCGGGTCCAACTATGGCTACACCTTC
TRBV7-9	few	TRBJ1-2	NA	CASSTLGERAGYTF	TGTGCCAGCAGCACCCTAGGAGAGAGGGCGGGCTACACCTTC
TRBV16	NA	TRBJ2-6	NA	CASSRSEQSRANVLTF	TGTGCCAGCAGCCGGTCTGAACAAAGTCGGGCCAACGTCCTGACTTTC
TRBV9	NA	TRBJ1-1	NA	CASSVDGNTEAFF	TGTGCCAGCAGCGTAGACGGAAACACTGAAGCTTTCTTT
TRBV5-4	once	TRBJ2-7	NA	CASSLGGRGEGGVAYEQYF	TGTGCCAGCAGCTTGGGTGGCAGGGGGGAGGGTGGCGTGGCCTACGAGCAGTACTTC
TRBV4-2	NA	TRBJ2-1	TRBD2	CASSQEALLAGGHNEQFF	TGTGCCAGCAGCCAAGAGGCTCTACTAGCGGGGGGGCATAATGAGCAGTTCTTC
TRBV5-6	NA	TRBJ2-3	NA	CASGAPSTDTQYF	TGTGCCAGCGGAGCTCCGAGCACAGATACGCAGTATTTT
TRBV29-1	NA	TRBJ2-7	NA	CSVERDTTSYEQYF	TGCAGCGTTGAACGGGACACGACGTCCTACGAGCAGTACTTC
TRBV7-9	NA	TRBJ2-1	NA	CASSLGMGASSYNEQFF	TGTGCCAGCAGCTTAGGAATGGGGGCTAGCTCCTACAATGAGCAGTTCTTC
TRBV5-6	NA	TRBJ1-3	NA	CASSLEPSGNTIYF	TGTGCCAGCAGCTTGGAGCCCTCTGGAAACACCATATATTTT
TRBV4-1	NA	TRBJ1-5	NA	CASSQEGTVNQPQHF	TGCGCCAGCAGCCAAGAAGGGACGGTCAATCAGCCCCAGCATTTT
TRBV9	NA	TRBJ1-2	NA	CASSTTNYGYTF	TGTGCCAGCAGCACTACTAACTATGGCTACACCTTC
TRBV5-8	NA	TRBJ2-7	NA	CASRGPLFTYEQYF	TGTGCCAGCAGGGGGCCACTATTTACCTACGAGCAGTACTTC
TRBV20-1	NA	TRBJ1-2	NA	CSASGYTF	TGCAGTGCTAGTGGGTACACCTTC
TRBV12-5	once	TRBJ2-5	NA	CASGSTGAETQYF	TGTGCTAGTGGTTCCACCGGGGCAGAGACCCAGTACTTC
TRBV4-1	NA	TRBJ1-4	NA	CASSPGPWGDEKLFF	TGCGCCAGCAGCCCGGGACCATGGGGGGATGAAAAACTGTTTTTT
TRBV25-1	NA	TRBJ2-5	TRBD2	CASSPTSGGWETQYF	TGTGCCAGCAGCCCGACTAGCGGGGGGTGGGAGACCCAGTACTTC
TRBV27	NA	TRBJ1-5	NA	CASSLSSNQPQHF	TGTGCCAGCAGTTTATCCAGCAATCAGCCCCAGCATTTT
TRBV6-1	once	TRBJ2-3	NA	CASSDDSGTGYTDTQYF	TGTGCCAGCAGTGACGACTCCGGGACTGGTTACACAGATACGCAGTATTTT
TRBV7-8	NA	TRBJ2-3	TRBD1	CASSLGQGSTDTQYF	TGTGCCAGCAGCCTGGGACAGGGGAGCACAGATACGCAGTATTTT
TRBV5-1	once	TRBJ2-7	NA	CASSLGGQDYEQYF	TGCGCCAGCAGCTTGGGAGGGCAAGACTACGAGCAGTACTTC
TRBV5-1	NA	TRBJ1-2	NA	CASSLGQGSGYGYTF	TGCGCCAGCAGCTTGGGGCAGGGGAGCGGCTATGGCTACACCTTC
TRBV7-9	NA	TRBJ1-4	NA	CASRGVHEKLFF	TGTGCCAGCAGGGGAGTTCACGAAAAACTGTTTTTT
TRBV13	NA	TRBJ2-5	TRBD1	CASSKRQGRETQYF	TGTGCCAGCAGCAAACGACAGGGGCGAGAGACCCAGTACTTC
TRBV4-1	NA	TRBJ2-2	NA	CASSQDETGYTGELFF	TGCGCCAGCAGCCAAGACGAGACAGGTTACACCGGGGAGCTGTTTTTT
TRBV2	NA	TRBJ2-2	NA	CASSYDPNTGELFF	TGTGCCAGCAGTTATGACCCTAACACCGGGGAGCTGTTTTTT
TRBV28	once	TRBJ2-7	TRBD1	CASSAGTDLLIISYEQYF	TGTGCCAGCAGCGCCGGGACAGATCTTTTAATTATCTCCTACGAGCAGTACTTC